Presented here are 30 T cell receptor beta chains from one specimen sequenced in a study of cytomegalovirus exposure and HLA in healthy donors. The study ran its PCR with 60 Vbeta and 13 Jbeta primers. Measured with immunoSEQ multiplex PCR; TCRdb has only the in-frame clones, and not every one. Among 100,000 to 140,000 clones, 70% to 80% were seen once, and the ten largest hold about 2%. What was sequenced was PBMCs. The receptors were gathered from a man younger than 35 in good health and CMV-seronegative.

The V and J genes are TRBV7-8 and TRBJ1-1; 12 bases agree with TRBD1. This CDR3 is built from 14 residues. Germline CDR1 SGHVS, CDR2 FQNEAQ. The trim removed 8 bases at V and 10 bases at J, leaving 11 bases unmatched. CDR3 bases: TGTGCCAGCCGATGGGGGACAGGGGGCCGTGGAGCTTTCTTT. This sequence encodes CASRWGTGGRGAFF.

This clone was observed a few times. The V call is TRBV18, the J call TRBJ2-7; a possible D gene is TRBD1 (5 bases). CDR1 KGHSH and CDR2 LQKENI come from the germline V gene. This CDR3 spans 14 amino acids. Trimming cost V 3 bases and J 5 bases, with 14 bases left between them. The CDR3 sequence is CASSPFPGSNEQYF. The CDR3 DNA sequence: TGTGCCAGCTCACCTTTCCCAGGGTCCAACGAGCAGTACTTC.

The V gene is TRBV5-4, the J gene TRBJ2-7, with 9 bases aligning to TRBD1. Trimming removed 4 bases from V and 5 bases from J; junction bases left unmatched: 7. CDR3 length: 14 amino acids. Germline V CDR1 and CDR2: SGHNT, YYREEE (reference sequence). CDR3 bases: TGTGCCAGCAGCCCCCGGGACAGGGTGGACGAGCAGTACTTC. This codes for CASSPRDRVDEQYF.

The rearrangement joins TRBV7-6 to TRBJ2-7, with 15 bases that match TRBD2. Germline lookup yields CDR1 SGHVS and CDR2 FNYEAQ. The CDR3 covers 19 residues. Trimming removed 4 bases from V and 2 bases from J; junction bases left unmatched: 12. The CDR3 spells CASSSDGLAGGPVPYEQYF. The CDR3 coding sequence is TGTGCCAGCAGCTCCGACGGACTAGCGGGGGGGCCCGTCCCCTACGAGCAGTACTTC. The whole variable domain, filled in from reference TRBV7-6 and TRBJ2-7, reads GAGVSQSPRYKVTKRGQDVALRCDPISGHVSLYWYRQALGQGPEFLTYFNYEAQQDKSGLPNDRFSAERPEGSISTLTIQRTEQRDSAMYRCASSSDGLAGGPVPYEQYFGPGTRLTVT.

The CDR3 DNA reads TGTGCCACCAGCAGAGACGGGGGGGGCTACTACGAGCAGTACTTC. Residues: CATSRDGGGYYEQYF. The chain employs TRBV15 and TRBJ2-7; 8 bases match TRBD2. CDR3 length equals 15 residues. J gave up 3 bases and V 0 bases, and 4 bases lay outside the gene matches. Germline V CDR1 and CDR2: LNHNV, YYDKDF (reference sequence). The whole variable domain, remainder taken from reference TRBV15 and TRBJ2-7, is DAMVIQNPRYQVTQFGKPVTLSCSQTLNHNVMYWYQQKSSQAPKLLFHYYDKDFNNEADTPDNFQSRRPNTSFCFLDIRSPGLGDTAMYLCATSRDGGGYYEQYFGPGTRLTVT.

This sequence joins TRBV11-1 and TRBJ2-3; D uncertain. This CDR3 has 14 residues. Trimming took 5 bases from V and 4 from J, leaving 13 bases between them. CDR1 and CDR2 (germline): SGHAT, FQDESV (reference sequence). The CDR3 DNA reads as TGTGCCAGCAGCCCCCTCGGTCGGGCAGATACGCAGTATTTT. Protein sequence: CASSPLGRADTQYF.

Note on this clone: The junction shows a germline mismatch at one end, possibly a read error. The chain carries TRBV7-9 and TRBJ1-3; D uncertain. CDR3 length equals 12 residues. Germline values: CDR1 SEHNR, CDR2 FQNEAQ (reference sequence). The CDR3 coding sequence is TGTTCCAGCAGCCAGAGCGAGAACACCATATATTTT. Translating it yields CSSSQSENTIYF.

CDR3 loop: CASSVGGQGANVLTF. CDR3 coding DNA: TGTGCCAGCAGCGTGGGTGGACAGGGGGCCAACGTCCTGACTTTC. This chain links TRBV9 with TRBJ2-6; D is perhaps TRBD1 (6 bases). There are 15 residues in the CDR3. Trimming cost V 2 bases and J 4 bases, with 10 bases left between them. Germline assignment: CDR1 SGDLS and CDR2 YYNGEE.

J is TRBJ2-5 and V is TRBV7-9; D gene unclear. This CDR3 spans 13 amino acids. The V and J ends lost 5 bases and 0 bases respectively, with 7 bases between them. Germline V gene lookup returns CDR1 SEHNR and CDR2 FQNEAQ (reference sequence). This chain's CDR3 is CASSRRDQETQYF. DNA for the CDR3: TGTGCCAGCAGCCGACGGGACCAAGAGACCCAGTACTTC.

The chain uses TRBV6-1 and TRBJ1-6, with D unresolved. V lost 4 bases, J lost 11 bases, and 9 bases lay in between. This CDR3 contains 12 residues. The germline gives CDR1 MNHNS, CDR2 SASEGT. The CDR3, as DNA: TGTGCCAGCAGTGTCGGAGGTCCACCCCTCCACTTT. This encodes CASSVGGPPLHF.

The chain combines TRBV18 with TRBJ2-2, with a possible D match to TRBD1 (5 bases). From germline, CDR1 is KGHSH and CDR2 LQKENI. V lost 3 bases and J 5 bases, leaving 13 bases between the germline ends. The CDR3 extends over 15 amino acids. Written as DNA, the CDR3 is TGTGCCAGCTCACCGGCATTCAGGGATACCGGGGAGCTGTTTTTT. This sequence encodes CASSPAFRDTGELFF. Combining the CDR3 with reference TRBV18 and TRBJ2-2 gives the whole variable domain NAGVMQNPRHLVRRRGQEARLRCSPMKGHSHVYWYRQLPEEGLKFMVYLQKENIIDESGMPKERFSAEFPKEGPSILRIQQVVRGDSAAYFCASSPAFRDTGELFFGEGSRLTVL.

The chain is built from TRBV5-5 and TRBJ1-5; D unclear. Between the trimmed V and J ends, which lost 0 bases and 0 bases, there was a span of 10 bases. Germline lookup yields CDR1 SGHKS and CDR2 YYEKEE (reference sequence). The CDR3 is 16 amino acids. The DNA for the CDR3 is TGTGCCAGCAGCTTGGACGGAGGTGTTAGCAATCAGCCCCAGCATTTT. Protein product: CASSLDGGVSNQPQHF. Full variable domain (rest looked up from reference TRBV5-5 and TRBJ1-5): DAGVTQSPTHLIKTRGQQVTLRCSPISGHKSVSWYQQVLGQGPQFIFQYYEKEERGRGNFPDRFSARQFPNYSSELNVNALLLGDSALYLCASSLDGGVSNQPQHFGDGTRLSIL.

The rearrangement uses TRBV12-5 and TRBJ2-1; no definite D call. Per the germline V gene, CDR1 is LGHNT and CDR2 is FRNRAP. Between the trimmed V and J ends, which lost 1 base and 7 bases, there was a span of 11 bases. The CDR3 is 14 residues long. CDR3 protein: CASGLGSGSNEQFF. The CDR3 DNA sequence: TGTGCTAGTGGTTTGGGTTCGGGTAGTAATGAGCAGTTCTTC.

This clone has a handful of counts. CDR3 residues: CASSLVGPGSLNTEAFF. CDR3 coding DNA: TGCGCCAGCAGCTTGGTGGGGCCAGGAAGCCTGAACACTGAAGCTTTCTTT. The V call is TRBV5-1, the J call TRBJ1-1; D might be TRBD1 (5 bases). The germline V gene has CDR1 SGHRS and CDR2 YFSETQ. The CDR3 consists of 17 residues. V was clipped by 0 bases and J by 0 bases, with 15 bases between them.

The chain couples TRBV9 to TRBJ1-2; TRBD1 matches 11 bases. Trimming took 0 bases from V and 7 from J; bases not matched to a gene: 5. This CDR3 contains 15 residues. Germline V gene lookup returns CDR1 SGDLS and CDR2 YYNGEE. CDR3 nucleotide sequence: TGTGCCAGCAGCGTAGGTGGACAGGGGGCACTTGGCTACACCTTC. Its translation: CASSVGGQGALGYTF.

This clone was detected only a few times. The chain uses TRBV19 and TRBJ1-1; possible D gene TRBD1, 6 bases. The V and J ends lost 5 bases and 7 bases respectively, with 11 bases between them. CDR1 and CDR2 (germline): LNHDA, SQIVND (reference sequence). CDR3 length: 12 residues. CDR3 sequence: CASSLLQGEAFF. CDR3 DNA: TGTGCCAGTAGTTTGTTACAGGGTGAAGCTTTCTTT.

The chain employs TRBV9 and TRBJ2-7, with D unclear. V lost 0 bases, J lost 2 bases, and 12 bases lay in between. The CDR3 is 15 amino acids. In germline, CDR1 is SGDLS, CDR2 YYNGEE. The chain's CDR3 is CASSVDGSVTYEQYF. Written as DNA, the CDR3 is TGTGCCAGCAGCGTAGACGGTTCCGTTACCTACGAGCAGTACTTC.

The chain couples TRBV19 to TRBJ1-2; weak D call: TRBD1 (6 bases). The CDR3 contains 13 residues. Trimming shortened V by 0 bases and J by 7 bases, and 9 bases separated the two germline ends. In germline, CDR1 is LNHDA, CDR2 SQIVND (reference sequence). The CDR3 nucleotides read TGTGCCAGTAGTATAGAGGCAGGGGCTGGCTACACCTTC. Encoded protein: CASSIEAGAGYTF.

The chain has TRBV6-6 and TRBJ2-1; D possibly corresponds to TRBD1 (6 bases). Germline CDR1 MNHNY, CDR2 SVGAGI (reference sequence). Trimming removed 3 bases from V and 8 bases from J, with 11 bases in between. CDR3 length: 13 amino acids. Here the CDR3 reads CASSYSGVDEQFF. DNA of the CDR3: TGTGCCAGCAGTTATTCAGGGGTGGATGAGCAGTTCTTC.

V usage is TRBV5-6 and J usage is TRBJ2-3, with 10 bases aligning to TRBD2. Looked up from germline, CDR1 is SGHDT and CDR2 is YYEEEE. The CDR3 totals 15 residues. The V gene end was trimmed by 4 bases and the J gene end by 5 bases; junction bases not matched to a gene: 7. CDR3 protein: CASSALAGAVDTQYF. In DNA form, the CDR3 reads TGTGCCAGCAGCGCCCTAGCGGGGGCCGTAGATACGCAGTATTTT.

This clone was counted a few times. In DNA form, the CDR3 reads TGTGCCAGCAGTCCTAGACAGGGGAGGTTCACCTACAATGAGCAGTTCTTC. Translation: CASSPRQGRFTYNEQFF. The chain uses TRBV7-9 and TRBJ2-1; 8 bases match TRBD1. The junction had 12 bases not matched to a gene; V was cut back by 6 bases and J by 2 bases. Per germline, CDR1 SEHNR and CDR2 FQNEAQ (reference sequence). The CDR3 is 17 amino acids.

Concerning this clone itself: One end of the junction fails to match germline, which may point to a read error. V gene TRBV7-3 combines with J gene TRBJ1-2, with TRBD1 matching 7 bases. This CDR3 region has 13 residues. In germline, CDR1 is SGHTA, CDR2 FQGTGA. CDR3 nucleotides: TGTGCCAGCAGCGACAACACACAGGGGCAATTGGTCTTC. It translates to CASSDNTQGQLVF.

This clone has only one observation. V usage is TRBV5-6 and J usage is TRBJ2-3, with 11 bases fitting TRBD2. CDR1 SGHDT and CDR2 YYEEEE come from the germline V gene. The CDR3 runs to 16 residues. Germline trimming cut 1 base from V and 5 bases from J; bases unmatched to any gene: 6. CDR3 nucleotide sequence: TGTGCCAGCAGCTTGAGTAGCGGGGGGGTAGGAGATACGCAGTATTTT. This sequence encodes CASSLSSGGVGDTQYF. The full variable domain, completed using reference TRBV5-6 and TRBJ2-3, is DAGVTQSPTHLIKTRGQQVTLRCSPKSGHDTVSWYQQALGQGPQFIFQYYEEEERQRGNFPDRFSGHQFPNYSSELNVNALLLGDSALYLCASSLSSGGVGDTQYFGPGTRLTVL.

This clone was seen only once. This sequence joins TRBV5-6 and TRBJ2-2; 12 bases match TRBD2. Losses at the gene ends were 3 bases for V and 1 base for J; bases not matched to a gene: 7. This CDR3 has 18 residues. Germline-derived CDR1 and CDR2 are SGHDT and YYEEEE. The CDR3 DNA is TGTGCCAGCAGCTCTTACGGACTAGCGGGGAAGAACACCGGGGAGCTGTTTTTT. This gives the protein CASSSYGLAGKNTGELFF.

The J gene is TRBJ2-1, the V gene TRBV5-4, with TRBD2 matching 10 bases. CDR3 length: 17 amino acids. Germline V gives CDR1 SGHNT, CDR2 YYREEE (reference sequence). With 1 base clipped from V and 1 base from J, the junction kept 5 bases outside the gene matches. The CDR3 bases are TGTGCCAGCAGCTTGCTCGGGACTAGCGATTCCTACAATGAGCAGTTCTTC. Translating it yields CASSLLGTSDSYNEQFF.

In DNA, the CDR3 is TGCGCCAGCAGGTATAGCGGGGGGGCCTACAATGAGCAGTTCTTC. It codes for CASRYSGGAYNEQFF. The J gene is TRBJ2-1, the V gene TRBV10-1; 11 bases line up with TRBD2. J gave up 2 bases and V 6 bases, and 3 bases lay outside the gene matches. This CDR3 has 15 residues. Germline V gene lookup returns CDR1 WNHNN and CDR2 SYGVQD (reference sequence).

This clone came up once. This chain connects TRBV7-6 to TRBJ1-6; no clear D gene. This CDR3 region has 17 residues. Germline V lookup: CDR1 SGHVS, CDR2 FNYEAQ. Between the trimmed V and J ends, which lost 4 bases and 0 bases, there was a span of 13 bases. CDR3 loop: CASSSAAGSSYNSPLHF. The CDR3 DNA is TGTGCCAGCAGCTCTGCGGCGGGGAGCTCCTATAATTCACCCCTCCACTTT.

The rearrangement links TRBV4-3 to TRBJ1-2; no reliable D call. V dropped 4 bases and J dropped 8 bases, with 17 bases sitting between them. The germline V gene encodes CDR1 LGHNA and CDR2 YSLEER. This CDR3 comprises 14 residues. In DNA, the CDR3 is TGCGCCAGCAGCCGCCTGCCGGGTCAACCGGGCTACACCTTC. Translated: CASSRLPGQPGYTF.

V is TRBV27 and J is TRBJ1-2; D perhaps matches TRBD1 (6 bases). The CDR3 is 16 amino acids. Trimming removed 1 base at V and 8 bases at J, with 20 bases between. Germline V gene sequence: CDR1 MNHEY, CDR2 SMNVEV (reference sequence). CDR3 residues: CASSLLESGQNRGYTF. The CDR3, as DNA: TGTGCCAGCAGTTTATTGGAAAGTGGACAGAATAGGGGCTACACCTTC.

The chain carries TRBV19 and TRBJ1-6; the D is unclear. V lost 5 bases, J lost 0 bases, and 8 bases lay in between. The CDR3 consists of 15 residues. CDR1 and CDR2 from the germline V gene are LNHDA and SQIVND (reference sequence). The CDR3 DNA sequence: TGTGCCAGTAGTGCACAGAGCTCCTATAATTCACCCCTCCACTTT. Amino acids: CASSAQSSYNSPLHF.